The 23 T cell receptor beta chains given below trace back to one sample, sequenced in a study of T cell responses to AZD1222 COVID-19 vaccine. TCRdb's copy holds only in-frame clones and misses some; the assay was immunoSEQ multiplex PCR. The data show more than 140,000 clones, over 85% seen once. The sample consisted of peripheral blood, taken on day 0 of MenACWY control vaccination. The receptors here all came from an adult in good health.

CDR3 sequence (DNA): TGCGCCAGCAGTGAAGATTTTAGGGCTAGCGGGAGTTACAATGAGCAGTTCTTC. It yields the protein CASSEDFRASGSYNEQFF. The chain employs TRBV10-1 and TRBJ2-1; 10 bases agree with TRBD2. The germline CDR1 and CDR2 sequences are WNHNN and SYGVQD (reference sequence). The CDR3 runs to 18 residues. Trimming at V came to 3 bases and at J to 4 bases, leaving 12 bases not matched to a gene.

The V and J genes are TRBV11-3 and TRBJ2-1, with a tentative D call TRBD1 (6 bases). Looked up from germline, CDR1 is SGHNT and CDR2 is YENEEA. With 4 bases removed from V and 3 bases from J, the gap between germline ends came to 10 bases. This CDR3 has 14 residues. CDR3 protein: CASSSGQLYNEQFF. Written as DNA, the CDR3 is TGTGCCAGCAGCTCCGGACAGCTCTACAATGAGCAGTTCTTC. The full variable domain, its missing parts supplied by reference TRBV11-3 and TRBJ2-1, is EAGVVQSPRYKIIEKKQPVAFWCNPISGHNTLYWYLQNLGQGPELLIRYENEEAVDDSQLPKDRFSAERLKGVDSTLKIQPAELGDSAVYLCASSSGQLYNEQFFGPGTRLTVL.

This clone was detected only once. This rearrangement joins TRBV5-1 to TRBJ2-2; TRBD1 is a possible D gene (6 bases). This CDR3 has 16 residues. Trimming removed 1 base from V and 3 bases from J, with 13 bases in between. CDR1 and CDR2 (germline): SGHRS, YFSETQ. This CDR3 is CASSLFGTRDTGELFF. The CDR3 nucleotides are TGCGCCAGCAGCTTGTTCGGGACAAGAGACACCGGGGAGCTGTTTTTT.

The V gene is TRBV4-3, the J gene TRBJ2-2; D uncertain. Deletions cut 2 bases from V and 0 bases from J, with 10 bases between. The CDR3 is made up of 16 amino acids. Looked up from germline, CDR1 is LGHNA and CDR2 is YSLEER. The CDR3 DNA sequence: TGCGCCAGCAGCCAAAATCAACGAACGAACACCGGGGAGCTGTTTTTT. Translated, it gives CASSQNQRTNTGELFF.

The chain joins TRBV4-3 to TRBJ2-2; D perhaps matches TRBD1 (6 bases). The V end lost 0 bases, the J end lost 1 base, and 9 bases lay between the germline ends. The CDR3 covers 16 residues. Germline CDR1 is LGHNA and CDR2 is YSLEER. In DNA form, the CDR3 reads TGCGCCAGCAGCCAAGAGGGACATGTGAACACCGGGGAGCTGTTTTTT. It codes for CASSQEGHVNTGELFF.

The chain links TRBV6-5 to TRBJ1-1, with D tentatively TRBD1 (5 bases). Germline V gene sequence: CDR1 MNHEY, CDR2 SVGAGI. V was cut by 3 bases and J by 3 bases, with 8 bases left in between. The CDR3 consists of 13 residues. CDR3 in amino acids: CASSYQGHTEAFF. The CDR3 DNA is TGTGCCAGCAGTTATCAGGGACACACTGAAGCTTTCTTT.

The J gene is TRBJ1-2, the V gene TRBV19; 8 nucleotides agree with TRBD1. The CDR3 spans 15 residues. Germline CDR1 reads LNHDA; CDR2 reads SQIVND (reference sequence). V dropped 7 bases and J dropped 7; count of bases not matched to a gene: 14. CDR3 nucleotides: TGTGCCAGTACGGGACAGGAATTTTCTTGGCGTGGCTACACCTTC. Protein product: CASTGQEFSWRGYTF.

Points on this clone: The same CDR3 also results from other DNA sequences found in this sample. This chain joins TRBV6-1 and TRBJ2-7; D unresolved. The CDR3 is 12 residues long. Trimming pared 1 base from V and 3 bases from J, leaving 4 bases between. Germline V gives CDR1 MNHNS, CDR2 SASEGT. The CDR3 region is CASSEVGYEQYF. CDR3 sequence (DNA): TGTGCCAGCAGTGAAGTGGGCTACGAGCAGTACTTC.

This clone was counted once. The chain couples TRBV19 to TRBJ1-5; no clear D gene. Germline-derived CDR1 and CDR2 are LNHDA and SQIVND (reference sequence). The CDR3 covers 14 residues. The V gene lost 0 bases and the J gene lost 4 bases, with 7 bases spanning the gap. In nucleotides, the CDR3 is TGTGCCAGTAGTATAGACCTCGAGAATCAGCCCCAGCATTTT. It specifies CASSIDLENQPQHF. The variable domain in full, completed from reference TRBV19 and TRBJ1-5, reads DGGITQSPKYLFRKEGQNVTLSCEQNLNHDAMYWYRQDPGQGLRLIYYSQIVNDFQKGDIAEGYSVSREKKESFPLTVTSAQKNPTAFYLCASSIDLENQPQHFGDGTRLSIL.

The chain recombines TRBV4-1 with TRBJ1-2, with D hard to call. CDR3 size: 15 residues. The germline gives CDR1 MGHRA, CDR2 YSYEKL. Trimming pared 3 bases from V and 3 bases from J, leaving 14 bases between. The CDR3 reads CASSQTTGRYYGYTF. In DNA, the CDR3 is TGCGCCAGCAGCCAGACGACTGGACGGTACTATGGCTACACCTTC.

The V and J genes are TRBV5-1 and TRBJ2-5, with TRBD2 matching over 8 bases. The CDR3 is made up of 14 amino acids. Losses at the gene ends were 0 bases for V and 5 bases for J; bases not matched to a gene: 3. CDR1 and CDR2 from the germline V gene are SGHRS and YFSETQ. CDR3 DNA sequence: TGCGCCAGCAGCTTGGCGGGGGGGCGGGAGACCCAGTACTTC. Translated, it gives CASSLAGGRETQYF.

The genes are TRBV28 and TRBJ2-7, with 8 bases that match TRBD1. Germline V gene lookup returns CDR1 MDHEN and CDR2 SYDVKM. CDR3 size: 16 residues. Trimming took 5 bases from V and 3 from J; bases not matched to a gene: 12. CDR3 protein: CASSTRVRGLHYEQYF. The CDR3 nucleotides read TGTGCCAGCAGTACCCGGGTCAGGGGGCTCCACTACGAGCAGTACTTC.

The chain has TRBV4-2 and TRBJ2-2; no clear D gene. V lost 1 base, J lost 9 bases, and 6 bases lay in between. This CDR3 spans 12 amino acids. Germline V lookup: CDR1 LGHNA, CDR2 YNFKEQ. The CDR3 coding sequence is TGTGCCAGCAGCCAAGTCGAACGGGAGCTGTTTTTT. Translated, it gives CASSQVERELFF.

This clone has just one count. The CDR3 DNA is TGCGCCAGCAGCGTGGGACAGGGTTGGACTGAAGCTTTCTTT. This encodes CASSVGQGWTEAFF. The chain joins TRBV5-1 to TRBJ1-1; TRBD1 matches at 9 bases. With V trimmed by 4 bases and J by 5 bases, 6 bases remained unmatched. Germline CDR1 is SGHRS and CDR2 is YFSETQ. This CDR3 contains 14 residues. Supplemented by reference TRBV5-1 and TRBJ1-1, the full variable domain reads KAGVTQTPRYLIKTRGQQVTLSCSPISGHRSVSWYQQTPGQGLQFLFEYFSETQRNKGNFPGRFSGRQFSNSRSEMNVSTLELGDSALYLCASSVGQGWTEAFFGQGTRLTVV.

CDR3 nucleotide sequence: TGTGCCTGGAGTACCGGACAGGGGAACACCATATATTTT. Protein product: CAWSTGQGNTIYF. The V and J genes are TRBV30 and TRBJ1-3, with TRBD1 matching over 9 bases. The CDR3 covers 13 residues. Trimming cost V 2 bases and J 7 bases; bases outside gene matches: 3. Germline assignment: CDR1 GTSNPN and CDR2 SVGIG (reference sequence).

The sample holds one count of this clone. The chain joins TRBV5-1 to TRBJ2-7; 7 nucleotides match TRBD2. The CDR3 covers 11 residues. The J segment lost 6 bases and the V segment lost 7 bases, leaving 4 bases of the junction unmatched. Germline CDR1 and CDR2: SGHRS and YFSETQ. CDR3: CASPGGSEQYF. CDR3 DNA: TGCGCCAGCCCCGGGGGGAGCGAGCAGTACTTC.

The chain uses TRBV14 and TRBJ1-2, with D uncertain. The CDR3 length is 13 residues. Looked up from germline, CDR1 is SGHDN and CDR2 is FVKESK. V lost 0 bases to trimming and J lost 4 bases, with 6 bases between them. CDR3 region: CASSQDRLYGYTF. The CDR3 nucleotides read TGTGCCAGCAGCCAAGATCGGCTCTATGGCTACACCTTC.

The sample holds a few counts of this clone. V usage is TRBV3-1 (or the pseudogene TRBV3-2) and J usage is TRBJ2-5; no firm D call. Germline CDR1 and CDR2: LGHDT and YNNKEL (reference sequence). V was shortened by 1 base and J by 5 bases, with 8 bases between the two germline ends. The CDR3 has 13 amino acids. The CDR3: CASSQALGETQYF. Here the CDR3 DNA reads TGTGCCAGCAGCCAAGCCCTCGGGGAGACCCAGTACTTC.

This chain joins TRBV30 and TRBJ2-7, with 9 bases fitting TRBD1. This CDR3 is 15 amino acids long. Germline CDR1 reads GTSNPN; CDR2 reads SVGIG (reference sequence). The V segment lost 0 bases and the J segment 7 bases; nucleotides outside the gene matches: 10. The CDR3 reads CAWSVPGQGRGEQYF. CDR3 bases: TGTGCCTGGAGTGTACCCGGACAGGGGCGCGGAGAGCAGTACTTC.

The chain couples TRBV19 to TRBJ1-5, with 9 nucleotides matching TRBD1. Trimming cost V 4 bases and J 1 base; bases outside gene matches: 2. The germline gives CDR1 LNHDA, CDR2 SQIVND (reference sequence). This CDR3 is built from 15 residues. In DNA form, the CDR3 reads TGTGCCAGTAGTAGCGGGACAGGGAGCAATCAGCCCCAGCATTTT. Amino acid sequence: CASSSGTGSNQPQHF.

The J gene is TRBJ1-1, the V gene TRBV5-1; D unclear. V was pared by 0 bases and J by 4 bases, with 4 bases between. Germline loops: CDR1 SGHRS, CDR2 YFSETQ. This CDR3 has 12 residues. The CDR3 DNA follows: TGCGCCAGCAGCTTGGAAAGCACTGAAGCTTTCTTT. This sequence encodes CASSLESTEAFF.

The chain employs TRBV27 and TRBJ2-2, with D uncertain. Germline loops: CDR1 MNHEY, CDR2 SMNVEV (reference sequence). Between the trimmed V and J ends, which lost 8 bases and 7 bases, there was a span of 20 bases. CDR3 length: 15 residues. Here the CDR3 reads CASSITAVDGGELFF. CDR3 DNA: TGTGCCAGCTCGATAACTGCCGTTGATGGCGGGGAGCTGTTTTTT.

This sequence joins TRBV6-2 or TRBV6-3 and TRBJ1-2, with 7 bases matching TRBD1. The CDR3 length is 13 residues. The J segment lost 8 bases and the V segment lost 7 bases, leaving 10 bases of the junction unmatched. Per the germline V gene, CDR1 is MNHEY and CDR2 is SVGEGT. CDR3 loop: CASTYSHRGGYTF. For the CDR3, the DNA is TGTGCCAGCACCTACTCTCACAGGGGCGGCTACACCTTC.